The entry that follows covers one T cell receptor beta chain sequence. The antigen remains unidentified. Clones were sequenced by immunoSEQ multiplex PCR, and TCRdb holds only the in-frame ones, with some missing. The table has tens of thousands of clones, 90% seen once. The data were taken from a study of graft-versus-host responses after intestinal transplantation. Study overall: Recipients had multivisceral, liver-intestinal, or isolated intestinal transplants. Induction with anti-thymocyte globulin, then tacrolimus and steroids for about 3 years, was given to all recipients. Study-wide findings and caveats: High graft-versus-host to host-versus-graft T cell clonal ratios marked allografts of patients with graft-donor macrochimerism. GvH clones appeared in recipient marrow, some first in ileum or blood.

This CDR3 has 13 amino acids. The J segment lost 3 bases and the V segment lost 4 bases, leaving 3 bases of the junction unmatched. Germline lookup yields CDR1 SGDLS and CDR2 YYNGEE. Specimen: unstimulated CD8+ T cells sorted from spleen or lymph node cells, collected before intestinal transplant. The chain couples TRBV9 to TRBJ1-2, with 7 nucleotides matching TRBD1. This TCR was sampled from a human donor who received an intestinal transplant. The CDR3 DNA reads TGTGCCAGCAGCTCCGGGACAGACTATGGCTACACCTTC. Translated: CASSSGTDYGYTF. Full variable domain (missing parts from reference TRBV9 and TRBJ1-2): DSGVTQTPKHLITATGQRVTLRCSPRSGDLSVYWYQQSLDQGLQFLIQYYNGEERAKGNILERFSAQQFPDLHSELNLSSLELGDSALYFCASSSGTDYGYTFGSGTRLTVV.